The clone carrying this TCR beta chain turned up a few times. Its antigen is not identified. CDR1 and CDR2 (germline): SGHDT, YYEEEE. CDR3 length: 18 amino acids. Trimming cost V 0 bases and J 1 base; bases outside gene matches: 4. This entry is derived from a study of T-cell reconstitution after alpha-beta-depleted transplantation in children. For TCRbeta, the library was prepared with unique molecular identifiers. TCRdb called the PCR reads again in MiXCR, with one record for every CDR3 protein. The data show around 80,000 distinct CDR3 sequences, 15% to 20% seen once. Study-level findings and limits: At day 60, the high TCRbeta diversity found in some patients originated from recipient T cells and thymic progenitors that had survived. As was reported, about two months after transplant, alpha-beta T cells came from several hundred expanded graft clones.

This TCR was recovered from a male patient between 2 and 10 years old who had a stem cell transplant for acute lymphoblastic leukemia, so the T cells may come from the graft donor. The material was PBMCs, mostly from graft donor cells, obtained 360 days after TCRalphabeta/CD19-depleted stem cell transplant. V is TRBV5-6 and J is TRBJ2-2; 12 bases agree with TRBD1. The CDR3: CASSLDGTGGKNTGELFF. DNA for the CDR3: TGTGCCAGCAGCTTGGACGGGACAGGGGGCAAGAACACCGGGGAGCTGTTTTTT. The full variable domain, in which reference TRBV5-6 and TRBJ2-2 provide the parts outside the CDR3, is DAGVTQSPTHLIKTRGQQVTLRCSPKSGHDTVSWYQQALGQGPQFIFQYYEEEERQRGNFPDRFSGHQFPNYSSELNVNALLLGDSALYLCASSLDGTGGKNTGELFFGEGSRLTVL.